This entry concerns a single T cell receptor beta chain. In the source study's methods: Reference gene primer amplification gave nucleated cell count estimates. TCRdb keeps only in-frame clones here, not all; method: immunoSEQ multiplex PCR. That table is the source of V, J and clone size, and D and trimming were worked out from the DNA. The sample consists of roughly 160,000 clones, approximately 80% of them appearing once. Per germline, CDR1 MNHEY and CDR2 SVGAGI. The CDR3 runs 14 residues. With 4 bases clipped from V and 7 bases from J, the junction kept 6 bases outside the gene matches. This specimen comes from a study of blood T cell repertoires in COVID-19. Study background: Collection of acute and convalescent COVID-19 samples took place in the United States, Italy and Spain. Sample material is recorded as cDNA or gDNA derived from T cells, B-cell-depleted T cells, or PBMCs.

Sequencing was done on a sample of peripheral blood. This receptor was taken from a woman aged 55-69 years with acute or convalescent COVID-19. The gene calls are TRBV6-5 and TRBJ2-2, with 7 bases aligning to TRBD1. The CDR3 region has the DNA TGTGCCAGCAGTTCGGGGACAGCTTACGGGGAGCTGTTTTTT. Residues: CASSSGTAYGELFF.